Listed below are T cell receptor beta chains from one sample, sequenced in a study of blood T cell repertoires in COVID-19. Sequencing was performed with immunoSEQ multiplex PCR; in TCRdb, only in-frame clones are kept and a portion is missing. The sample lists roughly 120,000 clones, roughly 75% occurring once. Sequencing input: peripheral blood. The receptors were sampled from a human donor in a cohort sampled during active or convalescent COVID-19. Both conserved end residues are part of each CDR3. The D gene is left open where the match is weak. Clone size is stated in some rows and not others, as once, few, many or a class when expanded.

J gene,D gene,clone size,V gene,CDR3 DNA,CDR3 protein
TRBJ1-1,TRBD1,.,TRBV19,TGTGCCAGTAGAGACAGGGACATCACTGAAGCTTTCTTT,CASRDRDITEAFF
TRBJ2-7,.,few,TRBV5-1,TGCGCCAGCAGCTTGAACGCGCGGGTTACCAACGAGCAGTACTTC,CASSLNARVTNEQYF
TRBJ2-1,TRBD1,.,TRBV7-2,TGTGCCAGCAGCATACAGGGGGCCGATGAGCAGTTCTTC,CASSIQGADEQFF
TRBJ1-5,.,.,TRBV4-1,TGCGCCAGCAGCCAAGTGGGCGGCAATCAGCCCCAGCATTTT,CASSQVGGNQPQHF
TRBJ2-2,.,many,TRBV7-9,TGTGCCAGCAGCTTAAGTTCCCCGGGCGGGGAGCTGTTTTTT,CASSLSSPGGELFF
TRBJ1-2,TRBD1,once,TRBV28,TGTGCCAGCAGCAACAGACAGGGGAGAAGGGGCTACACCTTC,CASSNRQGRRGYTF
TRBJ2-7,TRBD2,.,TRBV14,TGTGCCAGCAGCAAGCAACCGGTTAGCGGGGTCCACTACGAGCAGTACTTC,CASSKQPVSGVHYEQYF
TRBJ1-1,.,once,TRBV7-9,TGTGCCAGCAGCTCCTCCAATCAGGGAAACACTGAAGCTTTCTTT,CASSSSNQGNTEAFF
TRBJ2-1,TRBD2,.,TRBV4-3,TGCGCCAGCAGCCAGCTCGGACTAGCCGGCTATGAGCAGTTCTTC,CASSQLGLAGYEQFF
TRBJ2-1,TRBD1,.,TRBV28,TGTGCCAGCAGGGGGACAGGGTCTTACAATGAGCAGTTCTTC,CASRGTGSYNEQFF
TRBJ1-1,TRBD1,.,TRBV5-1,TGCGCCAGCAGCTTGAGGCCAGGGGGCACTGAAGCTTTCTTT,CASSLRPGGTEAFF
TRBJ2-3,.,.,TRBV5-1,TGCGCCAGCAGCTTAGTGTCAAGCATCACAGATACGCAGTATTTT,CASSLVSSITDTQYF
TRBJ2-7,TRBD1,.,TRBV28,TGTGCCAGCAGTTCCCCGGGACAGGCCTCCTACGAGCAGTACTTC,CASSSPGQASYEQYF
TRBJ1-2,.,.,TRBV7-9,TGTGCCAGCAGCTCCAGGCGTTCTAACTATGGCTACACCTTC,CASSSRRSNYGYTF
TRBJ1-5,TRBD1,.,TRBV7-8,TGTGCCAGCAGCCAGAGGGGTAGTGACAGGGGGCGGCTTAGCAATCAGCCCCAGCATTTT,CASSQRGSDRGRLSNQPQHF
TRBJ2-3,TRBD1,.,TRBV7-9,TGTGCCAGCAGCTTTGTCCAGGGGGCAGATACGCAGTATTTT,CASSFVQGADTQYF
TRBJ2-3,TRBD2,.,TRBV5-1,TGCGCCAGCAGCTTGGAAGGTAGCGGGAGGCATACGCAGTATTTT,CASSLEGSGRHTQYF
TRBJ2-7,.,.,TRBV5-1,TGCGCCAGCAGCTTGGTTGCCAGGACCTACGAGCAGTACTTC,CASSLVARTYEQYF
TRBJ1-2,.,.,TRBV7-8,TGTGCCAGCAGCTTAGGGTTGGGGAGGGAAAGCTATGGCTACACCTTC,CASSLGLGRESYGYTF
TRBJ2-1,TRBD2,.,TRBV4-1,TGCGCCAGCAGCCAAGTCGGACTAGCGGGAGGGAAGTACAATGAGCAGTTCTTC,CASSQVGLAGGKYNEQFF
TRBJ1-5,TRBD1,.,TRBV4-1,TGCGCCAGCAGCCAAGATTCGAACAGGGGATTAAATCAGCCCCAGCATTTT,CASSQDSNRGLNQPQHF
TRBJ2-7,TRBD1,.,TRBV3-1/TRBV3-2,TGTGCCAGCAGGGGGACAGGGGGCGGCTACGAGCAGTACTTC,CASRGTGGGYEQYF
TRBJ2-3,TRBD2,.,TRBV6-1,TGTGCCAGCAGTGAAGCAGGTCCGGGAGGGTGGACAGATACGCAGTATTTT,CASSEAGPGGWTDTQYF
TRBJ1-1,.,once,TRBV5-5,TGTGCCAGCAGCTCGCGGGCCCCAGGGGTGGGGACTGAAGCTTTCTTT,CASSSRAPGVGTEAFF
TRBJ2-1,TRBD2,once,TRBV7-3,TGTGCCAGCAGCCCCGGACTAGCGGTATACAATGAGCAGTTCTTC,CASSPGLAVYNEQFF
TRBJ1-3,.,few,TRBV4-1,TGCGCCAGCAGCCAAGGGCGGGGGGCGCCAAACACCATATATTTT,CASSQGRGAPNTIYF
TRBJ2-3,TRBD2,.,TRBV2,TGTGCCAGCAGTGGGGAGCGGGAAGGGCAGTATTTT,CASSGEREGQYF
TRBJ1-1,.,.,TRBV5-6,TGTGCCAGCAGCCCTCGGGTGGGGAACACTGAAGCTTTCTTT,CASSPRVGNTEAFF